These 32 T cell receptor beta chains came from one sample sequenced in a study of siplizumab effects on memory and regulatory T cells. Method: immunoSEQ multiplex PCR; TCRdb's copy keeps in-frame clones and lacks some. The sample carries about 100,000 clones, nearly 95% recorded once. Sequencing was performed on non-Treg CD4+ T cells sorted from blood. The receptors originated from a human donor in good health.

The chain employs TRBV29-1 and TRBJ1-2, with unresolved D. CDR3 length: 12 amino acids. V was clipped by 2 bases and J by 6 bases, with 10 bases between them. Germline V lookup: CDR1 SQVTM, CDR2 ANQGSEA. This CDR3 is CSVEPSVDGYTF. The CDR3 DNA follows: TGCAGCGTTGAACCGAGTGTGGATGGCTACACCTTC. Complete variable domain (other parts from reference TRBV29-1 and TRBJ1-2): SAVISQKPSRDICQRGTSLTIQCQVDSQVTMMFWYRQQPGQSLTLIATANQGSEATYESGFVIDKFPISRPNLTFSTLTVSNMSPEDSSIYLCSVEPSVDGYTFGSGTRLTVV.

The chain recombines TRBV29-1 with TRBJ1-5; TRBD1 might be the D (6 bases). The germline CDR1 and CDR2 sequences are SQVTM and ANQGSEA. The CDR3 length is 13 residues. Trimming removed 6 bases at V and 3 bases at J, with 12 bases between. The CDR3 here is CSVRTGNNQPQHF. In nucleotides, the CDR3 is TGCAGCGTCAGAACAGGGAACAATCAGCCCCAGCATTTT. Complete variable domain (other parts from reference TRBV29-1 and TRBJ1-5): SAVISQKPSRDICQRGTSLTIQCQVDSQVTMMFWYRQQPGQSLTLIATANQGSEATYESGFVIDKFPISRPNLTFSTLTVSNMSPEDSSIYLCSVRTGNNQPQHFGDGTRLSIL.

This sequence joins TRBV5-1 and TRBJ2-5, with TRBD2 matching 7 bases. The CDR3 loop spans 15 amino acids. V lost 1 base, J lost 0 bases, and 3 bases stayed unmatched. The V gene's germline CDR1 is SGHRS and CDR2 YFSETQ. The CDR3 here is CASSLSAGDQETQYF. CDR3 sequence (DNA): TGCGCCAGCAGCTTGAGTGCGGGGGACCAAGAGACCCAGTACTTC.

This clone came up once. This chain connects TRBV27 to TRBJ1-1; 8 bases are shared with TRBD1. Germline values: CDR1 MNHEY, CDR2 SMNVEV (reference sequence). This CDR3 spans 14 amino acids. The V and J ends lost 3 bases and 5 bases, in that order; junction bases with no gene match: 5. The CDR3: CASSFRTGLTEAFF. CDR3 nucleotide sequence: TGTGCCAGCAGTTTTAGGACAGGGTTGACTGAAGCTTTCTTT.

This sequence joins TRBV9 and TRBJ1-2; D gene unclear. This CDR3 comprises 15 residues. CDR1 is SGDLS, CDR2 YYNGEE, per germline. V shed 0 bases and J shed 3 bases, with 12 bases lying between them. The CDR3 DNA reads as TGTGCCAGCAGCGTAGTTTCCGACGGGGACTATGGCTACACCTTC. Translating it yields CASSVVSDGDYGYTF.

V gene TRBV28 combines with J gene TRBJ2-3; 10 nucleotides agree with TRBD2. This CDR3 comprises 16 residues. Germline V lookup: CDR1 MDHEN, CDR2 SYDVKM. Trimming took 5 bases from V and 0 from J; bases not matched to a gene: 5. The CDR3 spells CASSPQTSGSTDTQYF. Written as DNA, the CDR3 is TGTGCCAGCAGTCCACAGACTAGCGGGAGCACAGATACGCAGTATTTT. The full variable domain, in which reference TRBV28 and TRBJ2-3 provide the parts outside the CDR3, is DVKVTQSSRYLVKRTGEKVFLECVQDMDHENMFWYRQDPGLGLRLIYFSYDVKMKEKGDIPEGYSVSREKKERFSLILESASTNQTSMYLCASSPQTSGSTDTQYFGPGTRLTVL.

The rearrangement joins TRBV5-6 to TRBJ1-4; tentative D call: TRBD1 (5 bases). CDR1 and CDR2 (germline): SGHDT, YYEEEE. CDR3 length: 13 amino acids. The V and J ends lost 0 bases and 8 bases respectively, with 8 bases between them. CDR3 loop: CASSLARDEKLFF. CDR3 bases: TGTGCCAGCAGCTTGGCCCGGGACGAAAAACTGTTTTTT.

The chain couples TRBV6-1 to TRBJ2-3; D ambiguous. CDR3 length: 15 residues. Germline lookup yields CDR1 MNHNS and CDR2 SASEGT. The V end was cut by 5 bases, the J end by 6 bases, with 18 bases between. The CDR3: CASSTGPLGKDTQYF. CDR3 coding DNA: TGTGCCAGCAGTACCGGGCCGCTTGGGAAGGATACGCAGTATTTT.

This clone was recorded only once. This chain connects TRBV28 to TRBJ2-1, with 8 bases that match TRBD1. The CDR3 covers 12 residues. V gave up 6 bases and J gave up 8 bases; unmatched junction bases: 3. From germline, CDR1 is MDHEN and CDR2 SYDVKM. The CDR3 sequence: CASSLDRDEQFF. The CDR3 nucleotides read TGTGCCAGCAGCCTGGACAGGGATGAGCAGTTCTTC.

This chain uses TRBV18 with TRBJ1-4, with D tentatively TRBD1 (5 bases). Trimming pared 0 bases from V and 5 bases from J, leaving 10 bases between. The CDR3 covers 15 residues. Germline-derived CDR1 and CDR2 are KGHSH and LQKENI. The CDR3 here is CASSPPGRANEKLFF. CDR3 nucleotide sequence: TGTGCCAGCTCACCACCCGGCAGGGCGAATGAAAAACTGTTTTTT.

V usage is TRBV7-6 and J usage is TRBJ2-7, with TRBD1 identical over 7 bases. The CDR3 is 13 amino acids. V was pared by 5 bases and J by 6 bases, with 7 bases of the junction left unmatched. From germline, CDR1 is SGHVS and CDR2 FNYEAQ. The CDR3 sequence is CASSIDRDLEQYF. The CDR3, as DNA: TGTGCCAGCAGCATAGACAGGGACCTCGAGCAGTACTTC.

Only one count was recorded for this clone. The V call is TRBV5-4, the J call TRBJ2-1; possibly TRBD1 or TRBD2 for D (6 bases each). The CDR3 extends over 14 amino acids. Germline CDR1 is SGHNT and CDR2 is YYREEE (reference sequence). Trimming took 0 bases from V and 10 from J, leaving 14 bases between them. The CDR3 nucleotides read TGTGCCAGCAGCTTGGGCGGCAAGGGGGGCGAGCAGTTCTTC. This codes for CASSLGGKGGEQFF.

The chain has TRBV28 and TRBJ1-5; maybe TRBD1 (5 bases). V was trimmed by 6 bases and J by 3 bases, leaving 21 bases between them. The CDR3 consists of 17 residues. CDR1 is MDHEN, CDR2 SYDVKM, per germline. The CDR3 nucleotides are TGTGCCAGCAGCGCGGCCGACGGGGACTCTTACAATCAGCCCCAGCATTTT. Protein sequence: CASSAADGDSYNQPQHF.

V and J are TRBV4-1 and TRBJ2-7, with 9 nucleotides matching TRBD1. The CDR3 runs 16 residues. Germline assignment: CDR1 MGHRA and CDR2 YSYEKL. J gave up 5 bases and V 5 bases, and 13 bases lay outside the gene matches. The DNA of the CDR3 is TGCGCCAGCAGCACCCCCCGACAGGGGGTGGACGACGAGCAGTACTTC. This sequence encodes CASSTPRQGVDDEQYF.

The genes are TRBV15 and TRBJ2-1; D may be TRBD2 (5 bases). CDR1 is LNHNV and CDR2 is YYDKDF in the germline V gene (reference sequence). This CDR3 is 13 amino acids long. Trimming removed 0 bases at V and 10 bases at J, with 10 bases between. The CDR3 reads CATSRDLGGEQFF. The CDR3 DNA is TGTGCCACCAGCAGAGATTTGGGCGGGGAGCAGTTCTTC.

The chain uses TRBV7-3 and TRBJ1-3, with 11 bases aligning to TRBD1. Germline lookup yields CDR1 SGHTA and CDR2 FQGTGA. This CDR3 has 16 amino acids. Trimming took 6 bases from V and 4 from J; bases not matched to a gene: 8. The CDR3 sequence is CASSPGTGGLGNTIYF. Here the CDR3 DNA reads TGTGCCAGCAGTCCCGGGACAGGGGGACTCGGAAACACCATATATTTT.

The CDR3 DNA follows: TGTGCCAGCAGTCCGACTAGCGGGAGGAGGTTCTCCTACGAGCAGTACTTC. Translation gives CASSPTSGRRFSYEQYF. V usage is TRBV27 and J usage is TRBJ2-7; TRBD2 matches at 13 bases. Germline loops: CDR1 MNHEY, CDR2 SMNVEV (reference sequence). Trimming cost V 5 bases and J 0 bases; bases outside gene matches: 7. There are 17 residues in the CDR3.

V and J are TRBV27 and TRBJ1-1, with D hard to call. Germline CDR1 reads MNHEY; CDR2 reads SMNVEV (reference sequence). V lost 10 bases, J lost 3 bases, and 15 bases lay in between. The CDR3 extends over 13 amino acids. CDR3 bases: TGTGCCACAGGAGGCAGGCAGGACACTGAAGCTTTCTTT. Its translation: CATGGRQDTEAFF.

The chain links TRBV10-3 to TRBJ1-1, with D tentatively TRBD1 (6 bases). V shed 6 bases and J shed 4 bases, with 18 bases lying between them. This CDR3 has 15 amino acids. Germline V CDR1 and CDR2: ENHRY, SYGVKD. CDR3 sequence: CAIRAYGETGTEAFF. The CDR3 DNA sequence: TGTGCCATCAGAGCATATGGGGAGACAGGCACTGAAGCTTTCTTT.

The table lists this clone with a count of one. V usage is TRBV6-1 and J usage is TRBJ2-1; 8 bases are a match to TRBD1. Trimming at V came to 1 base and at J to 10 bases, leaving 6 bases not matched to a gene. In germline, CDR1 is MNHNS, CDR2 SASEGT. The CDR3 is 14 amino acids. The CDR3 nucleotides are TGTGCCAGCAGTGAAGGACAGGGGCCTTGGGAGCAGTTCTTC. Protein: CASSEGQGPWEQFF.

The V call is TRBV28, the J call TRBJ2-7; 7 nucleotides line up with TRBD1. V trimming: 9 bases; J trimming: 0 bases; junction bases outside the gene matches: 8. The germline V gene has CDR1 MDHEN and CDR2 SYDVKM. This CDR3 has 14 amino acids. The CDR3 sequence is CARSPHRGSYEQYF. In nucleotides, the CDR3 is TGTGCCAGGTCCCCCCACAGGGGCTCCTACGAGCAGTACTTC.

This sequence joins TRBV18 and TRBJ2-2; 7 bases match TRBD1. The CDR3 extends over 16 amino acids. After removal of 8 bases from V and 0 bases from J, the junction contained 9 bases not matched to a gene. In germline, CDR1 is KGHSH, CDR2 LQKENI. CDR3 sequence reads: CASPPRDRPNTGELFF. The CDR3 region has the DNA TGTGCCAGCCCCCCACGGGACAGACCGAACACCGGGGAGCTGTTTTTT.

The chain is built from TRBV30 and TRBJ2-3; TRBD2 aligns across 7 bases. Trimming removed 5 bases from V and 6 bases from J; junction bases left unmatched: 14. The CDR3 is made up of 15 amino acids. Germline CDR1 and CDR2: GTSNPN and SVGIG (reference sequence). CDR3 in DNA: TGTGCCTGGTTCCCCCGACTAGCTCGTATGGATACGCAGTATTTT. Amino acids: CAWFPRLARMDTQYF.

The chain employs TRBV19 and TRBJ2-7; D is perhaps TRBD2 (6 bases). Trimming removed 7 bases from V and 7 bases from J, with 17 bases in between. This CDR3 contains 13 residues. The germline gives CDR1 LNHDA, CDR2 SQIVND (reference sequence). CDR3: CASNSGPAGEQYF. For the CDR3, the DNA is TGTGCCAGTAACAGCGGTCCCGCGGGGGAGCAGTACTTC.

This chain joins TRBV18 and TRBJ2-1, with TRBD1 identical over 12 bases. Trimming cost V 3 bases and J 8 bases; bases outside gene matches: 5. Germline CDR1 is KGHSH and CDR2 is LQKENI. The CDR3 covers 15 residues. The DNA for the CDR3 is TGTGCCAGCTCACCCGGGACAGGGGGCATCTATGAGCAGTTCTTC. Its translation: CASSPGTGGIYEQFF.

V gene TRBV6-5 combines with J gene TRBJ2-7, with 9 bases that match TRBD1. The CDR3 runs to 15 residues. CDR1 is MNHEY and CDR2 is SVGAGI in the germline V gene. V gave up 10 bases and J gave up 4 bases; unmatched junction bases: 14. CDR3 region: CANLPPGQGKYEQYF. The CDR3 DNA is TGTGCCAACCTGCCCCCGGGACAGGGAAAGTACGAGCAGTACTTC.

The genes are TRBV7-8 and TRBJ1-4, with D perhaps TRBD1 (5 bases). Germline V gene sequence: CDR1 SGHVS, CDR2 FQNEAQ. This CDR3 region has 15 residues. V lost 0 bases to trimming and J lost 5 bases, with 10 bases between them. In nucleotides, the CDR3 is TGTGCCAGCAGCTTAGCTGGGACTAGGAATGAAAAACTGTTTTTT. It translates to CASSLAGTRNEKLFF. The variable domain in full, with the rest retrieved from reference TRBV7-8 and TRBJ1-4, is GAGVSQSPRYKVAKRGQDVALRCDPISGHVSLFWYQQALGQGPEFLTYFQNEAQLDKSGLPSDRFFAERPEGSVSTLKIQRTQQEDSAVYLCASSLAGTRNEKLFFGSGTQLSVL.

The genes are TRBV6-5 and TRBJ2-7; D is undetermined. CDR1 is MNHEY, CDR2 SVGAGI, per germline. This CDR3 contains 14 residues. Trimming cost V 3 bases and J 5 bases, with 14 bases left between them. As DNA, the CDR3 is TGTGCCAGCAGTTATTTATTTAGGGAACACGAGCAGTACTTC. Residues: CASSYLFREHEQYF.

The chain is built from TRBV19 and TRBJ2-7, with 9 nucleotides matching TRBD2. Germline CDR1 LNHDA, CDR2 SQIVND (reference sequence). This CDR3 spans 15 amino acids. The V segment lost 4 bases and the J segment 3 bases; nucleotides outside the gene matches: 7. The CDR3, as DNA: TGTGCCAGTAGTAGAGCCATAGCGGGAGACTACGAGCAGTACTTC. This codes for CASSRAIAGDYEQYF.

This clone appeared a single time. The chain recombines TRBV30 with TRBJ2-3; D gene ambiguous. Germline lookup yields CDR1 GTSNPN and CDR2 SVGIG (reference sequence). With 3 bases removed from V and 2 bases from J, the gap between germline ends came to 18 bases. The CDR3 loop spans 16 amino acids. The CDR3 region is CAWSTRRVGFTDTQYF. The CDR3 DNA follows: TGTGCCTGGAGCACGCGAAGGGTGGGTTTCACAGATACGCAGTATTTT.

CDR3 DNA: TGTGCCAGCAGCCACCCCGATGGGGATTCACCCCTCCACTTT. Encoded protein: CASSHPDGDSPLHF. J is TRBJ1-6 and V is TRBV4-2; the D is unclear. V was trimmed by 3 bases and J by 8 bases, leaving 11 bases between them. There are 14 residues in the CDR3. Germline CDR1 is LGHNA and CDR2 is YNFKEQ.

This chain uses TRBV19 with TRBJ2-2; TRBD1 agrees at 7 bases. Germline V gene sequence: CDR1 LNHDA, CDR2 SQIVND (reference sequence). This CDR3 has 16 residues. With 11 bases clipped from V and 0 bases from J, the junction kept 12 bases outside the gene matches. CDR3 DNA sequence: TGTGCCGCTAGGCCGGGACAGACAACGAACACCGGGGAGCTGTTTTTT. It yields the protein CAARPGQTTNTGELFF.